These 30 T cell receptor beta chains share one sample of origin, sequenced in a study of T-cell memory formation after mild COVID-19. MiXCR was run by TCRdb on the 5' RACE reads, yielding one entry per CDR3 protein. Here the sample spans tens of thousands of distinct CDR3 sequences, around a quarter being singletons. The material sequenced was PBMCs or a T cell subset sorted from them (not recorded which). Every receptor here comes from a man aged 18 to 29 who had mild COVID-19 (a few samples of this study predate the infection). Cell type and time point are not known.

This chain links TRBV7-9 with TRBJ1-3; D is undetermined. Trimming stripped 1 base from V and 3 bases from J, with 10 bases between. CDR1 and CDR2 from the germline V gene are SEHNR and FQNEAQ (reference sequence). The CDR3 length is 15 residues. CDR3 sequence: CASSLGSPVGNTIYF. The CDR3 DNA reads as TGTGCCAGCAGCTTAGGGTCGCCAGTTGGAAACACCATATATTTT.

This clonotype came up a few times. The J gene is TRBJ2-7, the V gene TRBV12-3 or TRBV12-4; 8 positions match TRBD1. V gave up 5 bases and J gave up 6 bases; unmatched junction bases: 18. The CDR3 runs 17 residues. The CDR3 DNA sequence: TGTGCCAGCAGTCCGGGGTTGGGGAGGACAGGGCCATCCGAGCAGTACTTC. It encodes CASSPGLGRTGPSEQYF.

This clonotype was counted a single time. This chain's CDR3 is CASSPEGGNYGYTF. Written as DNA, the CDR3 is TGTGCCAGCAGCCCCGAGGGGGGGAACTATGGCTACACCTTC. The gene calls are TRBV9 and TRBJ1-2; tentatively, D is TRBD1 (6 bases). CDR1 is SGDLS, CDR2 YYNGEE, per germline. The CDR3 extends over 14 amino acids. Trimming shortened V by 4 bases and J by 2 bases, and 12 bases separated the two germline ends. The full variable domain, completed using reference TRBV9 and TRBJ1-2, is DSGVTQTPKHLITATGQRVTLRCSPRSGDLSVYWYQQSLDQGLQFLIQYYNGEERAKGNILERFSAQQFPDLHSELNLSSLELGDSALYFCASSPEGGNYGYTFGSGTRLTVV.

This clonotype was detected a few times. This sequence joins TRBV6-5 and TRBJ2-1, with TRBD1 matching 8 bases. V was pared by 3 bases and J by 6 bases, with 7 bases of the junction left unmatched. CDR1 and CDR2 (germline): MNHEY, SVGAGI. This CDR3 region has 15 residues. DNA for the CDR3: TGTGCCAGCAGTTATGGACAGGGTTTCGGCAATGAGCAGTTCTTC. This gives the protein CASSYGQGFGNEQFF.

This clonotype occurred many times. The CDR3 DNA reads as TGTGCCAGCAGTGAAGTTGACAGGGGGTATTTCCATACGCAGTATTTT. Translated: CASSEVDRGYFHTQYF. The genes are TRBV6-1 and TRBJ2-3, with TRBD1 identical over 9 bases. J gave up 7 bases and V 1 base, and 9 bases lay outside the gene matches. Germline V gene sequence: CDR1 MNHNS, CDR2 SASEGT. The CDR3 has 16 amino acids.

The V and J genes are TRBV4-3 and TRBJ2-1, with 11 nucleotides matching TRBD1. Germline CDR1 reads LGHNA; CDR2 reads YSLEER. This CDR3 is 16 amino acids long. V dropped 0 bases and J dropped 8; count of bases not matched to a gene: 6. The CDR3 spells CASSQDGDRGTDEQFF. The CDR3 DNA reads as TGCGCCAGCAGCCAAGATGGGGACAGGGGGACTGATGAGCAGTTCTTC.

The CDR3 coding sequence is TGTGCCAGCACGGGGACAGGGACTAACACTGAAGCTTTCTTT. Translating gives CASTGTGTNTEAFF. The rearrangement joins TRBV27 to TRBJ1-1; 9 nucleotides agree with TRBD1. CDR3 length: 14 amino acids. Per the germline V gene, CDR1 is MNHEY and CDR2 is SMNVEV (reference sequence). V lost 7 bases to trimming and J lost 2 bases; unmatched junction nucleotides: 5.

This CDR3 is CASSRGSYEQYF. Here the CDR3 DNA reads TGTGCCAGTAGCAGGGGCTCCTACGAGCAGTACTTC. The chain recombines TRBV19 with TRBJ2-7; D may be TRBD1 (6 bases). The CDR3 loop spans 12 amino acids. Trimming left V 6 bases short and J 0 bases short, with 6 bases between. Germline V gene sequence: CDR1 LNHDA, CDR2 SQIVND (reference sequence). The variable domain in full, completed from reference TRBV19 and TRBJ2-7, reads DGGITQSPKYLFRKEGQNVTLSCEQNLNHDAMYWYRQDPGQGLRLIYYSQIVNDFQKGDIAEGYSVSREKKESFPLTVTSAQKNPTAFYLCASSRGSYEQYFGPGTRLTVT.

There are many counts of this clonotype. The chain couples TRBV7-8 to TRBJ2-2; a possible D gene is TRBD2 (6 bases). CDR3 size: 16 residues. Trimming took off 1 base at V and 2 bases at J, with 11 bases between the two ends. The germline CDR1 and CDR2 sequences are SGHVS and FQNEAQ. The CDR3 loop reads CASSLGSGVNTGELFF. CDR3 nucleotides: TGTGCCAGCAGCTTAGGCTCGGGGGTCAACACCGGGGAGCTGTTTTTT.

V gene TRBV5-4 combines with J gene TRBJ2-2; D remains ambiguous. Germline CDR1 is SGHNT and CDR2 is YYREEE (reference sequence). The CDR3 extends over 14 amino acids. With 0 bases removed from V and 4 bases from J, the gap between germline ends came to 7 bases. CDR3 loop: CASSLGVATGELFF. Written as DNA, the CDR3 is TGTGCCAGCAGCTTGGGGGTCGCCACCGGGGAGCTGTTTTTT.

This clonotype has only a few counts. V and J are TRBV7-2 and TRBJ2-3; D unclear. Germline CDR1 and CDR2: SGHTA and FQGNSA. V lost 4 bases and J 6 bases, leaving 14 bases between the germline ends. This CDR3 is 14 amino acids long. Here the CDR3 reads CASSYQPYGDTQYF. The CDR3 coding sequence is TGTGCCAGCAGCTACCAGCCCTATGGGGATACGCAGTATTTT.

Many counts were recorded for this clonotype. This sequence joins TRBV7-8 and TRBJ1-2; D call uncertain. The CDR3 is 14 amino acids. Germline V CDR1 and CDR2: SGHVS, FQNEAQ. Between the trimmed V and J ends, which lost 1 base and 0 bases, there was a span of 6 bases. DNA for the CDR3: TGTGCCAGCAGCTTAGGGTCAGCTAACTATGGCTACACCTTC. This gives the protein CASSLGSANYGYTF.

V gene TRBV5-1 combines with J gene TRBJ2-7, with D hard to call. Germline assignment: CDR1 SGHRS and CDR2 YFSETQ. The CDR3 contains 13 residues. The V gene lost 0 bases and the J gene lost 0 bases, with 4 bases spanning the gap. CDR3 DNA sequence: TGCGCCAGCAGCTTGGCGATCTCCTACGAGCAGTACTTC. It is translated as CASSLAISYEQYF.

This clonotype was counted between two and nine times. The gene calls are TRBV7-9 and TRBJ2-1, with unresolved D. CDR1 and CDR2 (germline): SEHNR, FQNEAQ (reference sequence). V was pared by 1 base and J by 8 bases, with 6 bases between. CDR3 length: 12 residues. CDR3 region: CASSLESDEQFF. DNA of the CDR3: TGTGCCAGCAGCTTAGAGTCAGATGAGCAGTTCTTC.

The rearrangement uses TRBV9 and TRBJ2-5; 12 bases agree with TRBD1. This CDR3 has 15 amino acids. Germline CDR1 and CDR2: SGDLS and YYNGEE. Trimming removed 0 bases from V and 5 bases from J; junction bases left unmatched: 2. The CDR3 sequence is CASSVGDRGLETQYF. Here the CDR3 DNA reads TGTGCCAGCAGCGTAGGGGACAGGGGGCTGGAGACCCAGTACTTC.

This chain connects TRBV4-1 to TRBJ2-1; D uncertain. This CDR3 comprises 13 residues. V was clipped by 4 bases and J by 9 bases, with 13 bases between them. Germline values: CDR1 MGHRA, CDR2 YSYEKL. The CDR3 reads CASSPRLGIEQFF. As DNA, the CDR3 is TGCGCCAGCAGCCCCCGGTTAGGGATTGAGCAGTTCTTC.

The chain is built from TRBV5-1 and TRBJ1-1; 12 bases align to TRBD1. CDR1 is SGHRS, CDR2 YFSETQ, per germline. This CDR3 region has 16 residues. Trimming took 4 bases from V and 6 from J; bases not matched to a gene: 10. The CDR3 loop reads CASSEGQGARVAEAFF. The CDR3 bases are TGCGCCAGCAGCGAGGGACAGGGGGCGAGAGTGGCTGAAGCTTTCTTT. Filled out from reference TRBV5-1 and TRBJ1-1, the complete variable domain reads KAGVTQTPRYLIKTRGQQVTLSCSPISGHRSVSWYQQTPGQGLQFLFEYFSETQRNKGNFPGRFSGRQFSNSRSEMNVSTLELGDSALYLCASSEGQGARVAEAFFGQGTRLTVV.

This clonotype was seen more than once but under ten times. CDR3 loop: CASSPTGGTEAFF. The CDR3 nucleotides are TGTGCCAGCAGTCCGACCGGGGGCACTGAAGCTTTCTTT. V usage is TRBV6-2 or TRBV6-3 and J usage is TRBJ1-1, with TRBD1 as a possible D gene (5 bases). The CDR3 is 13 amino acids. Germline V gene data show CDR1 as MNHEY and CDR2 as SVGEGT. The germline V and J ends were trimmed by 5 bases and 4 bases, with 11 bases remaining between them.

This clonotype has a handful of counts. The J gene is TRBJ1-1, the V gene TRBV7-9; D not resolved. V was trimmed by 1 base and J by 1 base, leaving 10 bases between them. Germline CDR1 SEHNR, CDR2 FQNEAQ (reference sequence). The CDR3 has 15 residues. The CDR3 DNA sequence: TGTGCCAGCAGCTTAGGAGTCAGTTGGAACACTGAAGCTTTCTTT. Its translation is CASSLGVSWNTEAFF.

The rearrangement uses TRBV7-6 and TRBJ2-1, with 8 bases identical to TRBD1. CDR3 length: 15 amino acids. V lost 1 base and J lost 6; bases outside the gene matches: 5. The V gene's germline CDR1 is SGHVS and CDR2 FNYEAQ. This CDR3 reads CASSLVSTGANEQFF. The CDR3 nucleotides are TGTGCCAGCAGCTTAGTTTCGACAGGGGCCAATGAGCAGTTCTTC.

The CDR3 coding sequence is TGTGCCAGCAGCTCCGGGACCGCAAGCTCCTACGAGCAGTACTTC. Protein product: CASSSGTASSYEQYF. The chain links TRBV7-9 to TRBJ2-7; D assignment may be TRBD1 or TRBD2 (5 bases each). The CDR3 loop spans 15 amino acids. Germline assignment: CDR1 SEHNR and CDR2 FQNEAQ (reference sequence). Trimming removed 4 bases from V and 0 bases from J, with 13 bases in between.

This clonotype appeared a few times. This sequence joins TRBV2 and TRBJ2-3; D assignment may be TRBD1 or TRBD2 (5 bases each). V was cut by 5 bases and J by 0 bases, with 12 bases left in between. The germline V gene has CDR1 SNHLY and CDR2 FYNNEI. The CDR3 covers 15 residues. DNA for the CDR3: TGTGCCAGCAGTCCAGGGACGGGAAGCACAGATACGCAGTATTTT. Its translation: CASSPGTGSTDTQYF.

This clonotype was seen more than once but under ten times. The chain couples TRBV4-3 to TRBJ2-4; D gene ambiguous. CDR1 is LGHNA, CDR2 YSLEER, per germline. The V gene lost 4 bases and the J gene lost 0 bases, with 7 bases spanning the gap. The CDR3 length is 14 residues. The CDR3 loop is CASSRELAKNIQYF. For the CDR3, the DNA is TGCGCCAGCAGCCGAGAATTAGCCAAAAACATTCAGTACTTC.

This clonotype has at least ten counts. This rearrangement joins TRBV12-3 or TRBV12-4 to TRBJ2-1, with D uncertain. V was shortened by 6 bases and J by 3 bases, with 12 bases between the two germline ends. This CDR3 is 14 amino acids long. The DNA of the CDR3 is TGTGCCAGCAGACCGTACAGTGACTACAATGAGCAGTTCTTC. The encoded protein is CASRPYSDYNEQFF.

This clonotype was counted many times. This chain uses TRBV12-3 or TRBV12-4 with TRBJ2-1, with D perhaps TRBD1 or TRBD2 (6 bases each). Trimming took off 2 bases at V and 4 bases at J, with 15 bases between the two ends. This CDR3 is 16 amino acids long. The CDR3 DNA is TGTGCCAGCAGTTTAACGGGGGCTCAGGGGTACAATGAGCAGTTCTTC. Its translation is CASSLTGAQGYNEQFF.

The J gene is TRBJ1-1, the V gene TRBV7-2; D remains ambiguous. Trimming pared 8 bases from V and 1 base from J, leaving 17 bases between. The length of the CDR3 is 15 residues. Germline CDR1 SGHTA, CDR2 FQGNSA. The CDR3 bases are TGTGCCAGCGGATATGGTCCTGTTGAGAACACTGAAGCTTTCTTT. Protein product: CASGYGPVENTEAFF. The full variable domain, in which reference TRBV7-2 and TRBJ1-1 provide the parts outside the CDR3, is GAGVSQSPSNKVTEKGKDVELRCDPISGHTALYWYRQSLGQGLEFLIYFQGNSAPDKSGLPSDRFSAERTGGSVSTLTIQRTQQEDSAVYLCASGYGPVENTEAFFGQGTRLTVV.

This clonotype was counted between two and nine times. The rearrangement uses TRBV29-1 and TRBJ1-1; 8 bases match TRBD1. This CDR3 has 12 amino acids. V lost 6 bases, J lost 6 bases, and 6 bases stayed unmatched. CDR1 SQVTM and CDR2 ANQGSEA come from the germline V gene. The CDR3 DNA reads TGCAGCGTGGAGACAGGGGCCGCTGAAGCTTTCTTT. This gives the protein CSVETGAAEAFF.

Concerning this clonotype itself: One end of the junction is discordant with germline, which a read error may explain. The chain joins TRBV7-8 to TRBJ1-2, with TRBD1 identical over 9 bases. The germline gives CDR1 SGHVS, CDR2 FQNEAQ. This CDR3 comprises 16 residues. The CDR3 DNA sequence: TGTGCCAGCAGCGTAGCCGGGACAGGGATTTCATATGGCTACACCTTC. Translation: CASSVAGTGISYGYTF.

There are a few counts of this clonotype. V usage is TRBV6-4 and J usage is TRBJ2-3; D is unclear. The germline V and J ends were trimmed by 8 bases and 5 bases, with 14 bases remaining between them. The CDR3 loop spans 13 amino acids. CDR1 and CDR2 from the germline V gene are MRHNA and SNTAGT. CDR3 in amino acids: CASAFRSQDTQYF. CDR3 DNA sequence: TGTGCCAGCGCCTTCCGCTCCCAAGATACGCAGTATTTT.

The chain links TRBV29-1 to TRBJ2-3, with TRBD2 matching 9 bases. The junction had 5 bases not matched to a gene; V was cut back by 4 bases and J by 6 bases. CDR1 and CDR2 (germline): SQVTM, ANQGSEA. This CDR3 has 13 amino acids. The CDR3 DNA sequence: TGCAGCGTTGTCTTGCTAGCGGGGGATACGCAGTATTTT. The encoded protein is CSVVLLAGDTQYF.